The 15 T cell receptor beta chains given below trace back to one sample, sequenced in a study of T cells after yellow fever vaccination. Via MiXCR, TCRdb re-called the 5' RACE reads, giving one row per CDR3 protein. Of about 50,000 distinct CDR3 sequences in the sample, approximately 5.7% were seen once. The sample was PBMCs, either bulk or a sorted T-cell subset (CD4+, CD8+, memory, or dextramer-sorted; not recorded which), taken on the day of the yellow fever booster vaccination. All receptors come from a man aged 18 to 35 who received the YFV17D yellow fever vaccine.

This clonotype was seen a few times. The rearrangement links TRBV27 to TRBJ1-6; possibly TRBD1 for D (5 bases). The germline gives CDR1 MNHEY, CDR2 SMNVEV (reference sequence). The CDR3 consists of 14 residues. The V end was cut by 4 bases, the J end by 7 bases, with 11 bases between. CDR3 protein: CASSYGGGNSPLHF. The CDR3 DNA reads TGTGCCAGCAGTTACGGGGGAGGGAATTCACCCCTCCACTTT.

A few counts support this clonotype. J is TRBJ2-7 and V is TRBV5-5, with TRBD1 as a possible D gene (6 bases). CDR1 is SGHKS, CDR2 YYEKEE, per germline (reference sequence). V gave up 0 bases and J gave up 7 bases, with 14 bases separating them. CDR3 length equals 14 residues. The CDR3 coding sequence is TGTGCCAGCAGCTTGGCCACAGGGTATCGGGAGCAGTACTTC. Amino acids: CASSLATGYREQYF.

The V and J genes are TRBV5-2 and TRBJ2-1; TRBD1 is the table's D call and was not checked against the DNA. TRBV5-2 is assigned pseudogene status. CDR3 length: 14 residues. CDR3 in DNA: TGTGCCAGCAAAAGCCCGGGGGGCTGGAATGAGCAGTTCTTC. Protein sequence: CASKSPGGWNEQFF.

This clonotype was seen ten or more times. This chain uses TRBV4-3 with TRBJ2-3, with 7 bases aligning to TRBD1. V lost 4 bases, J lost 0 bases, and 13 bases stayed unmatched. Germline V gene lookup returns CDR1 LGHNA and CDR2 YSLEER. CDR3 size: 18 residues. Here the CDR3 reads CASSRDLPGQFSTDTQYF. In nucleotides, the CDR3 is TGCGCCAGCAGCCGAGACCTCCCGGGACAGTTTAGCACAGATACGCAGTATTTT.

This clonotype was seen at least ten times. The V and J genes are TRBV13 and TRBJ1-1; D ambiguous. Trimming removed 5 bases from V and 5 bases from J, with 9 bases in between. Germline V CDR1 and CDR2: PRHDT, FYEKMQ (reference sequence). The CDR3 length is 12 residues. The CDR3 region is CASSAEPTEAFF. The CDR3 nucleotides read TGTGCCAGCAGCGCAGAACCGACTGAAGCTTTCTTT.

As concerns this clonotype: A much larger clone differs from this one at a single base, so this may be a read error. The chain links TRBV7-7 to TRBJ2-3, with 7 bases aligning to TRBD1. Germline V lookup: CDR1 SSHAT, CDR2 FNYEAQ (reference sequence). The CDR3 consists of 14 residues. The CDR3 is CASGLEQGTDTQYF. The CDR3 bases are TGTGCCAGCGGCTTAGAACAGGGGACAGATACGCAGTATTTT.

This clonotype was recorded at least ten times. CDR3 region: CSARRIGGLLAYEQYF. Here the CDR3 DNA reads TGCAGTGCTAGGAGGATCGGAGGACTCCTCGCCTACGAGCAGTACTTC. This chain links TRBV20-1 with TRBJ2-7; D might be TRBD2 (5 bases). Germline CDR1 and CDR2: DFQATT and SNEGSKA (reference sequence). The CDR3 totals 16 residues. The V end lost 3 bases, the J end lost 2 bases, and 20 bases lay between the germline ends.

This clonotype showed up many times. The CDR3 DNA is TGCAGTGCCAGGGCGGGCGGAAGTTTCGGAGAGACCCAGTACTTC. Protein product: CSARAGGSFGETQYF. This chain joins TRBV20-1 and TRBJ2-5; either TRBD1 or TRBD2 may supply D (5 bases each). The V end lost 6 bases, the J end lost 4 bases, and 21 bases lay between the germline ends. The CDR3 loop spans 15 amino acids. Germline V gene data show CDR1 as DFQATT and CDR2 as SNEGSKA (reference sequence).

The CDR3 reads CASSQDSKTPRPYEQYF. DNA of the CDR3: TGTGCCAGCAGCCAAGATTCGAAGACGCCACGGCCCTACGAGCAGTACTTC. V is TRBV4-2 and J is TRBJ2-7; no reliable D call. Trimming stripped 0 bases from V and 2 bases from J, with 17 bases between. The CDR3 length is 17 residues. Germline V lookup: CDR1 LGHNA, CDR2 YNFKEQ.

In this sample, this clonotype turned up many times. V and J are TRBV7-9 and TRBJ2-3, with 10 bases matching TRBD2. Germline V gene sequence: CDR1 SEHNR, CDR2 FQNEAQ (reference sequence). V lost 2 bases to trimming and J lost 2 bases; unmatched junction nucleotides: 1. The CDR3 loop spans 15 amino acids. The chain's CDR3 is CASSLTSGATDTQYF. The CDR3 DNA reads TGTGCCAGCAGCTTAACTAGCGGGGCCACAGATACGCAGTATTTT. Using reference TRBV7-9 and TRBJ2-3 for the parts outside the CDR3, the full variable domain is DTGVSQNPRHKITKRGQNVTFRCDPISEHNRLYWYRQTLGQGPEFLTYFQNEAQLEKSRLLSDRFSAERPKGSFSTLEIQRTEQGDSAMYLCASSLTSGATDTQYFGPGTRLTVL.

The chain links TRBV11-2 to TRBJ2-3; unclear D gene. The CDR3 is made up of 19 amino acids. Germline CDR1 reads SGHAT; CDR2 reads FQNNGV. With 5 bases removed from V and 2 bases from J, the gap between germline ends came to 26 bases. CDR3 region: CASSPPQPFRKKYTDTQYF. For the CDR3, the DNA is TGTGCCAGCAGCCCCCCGCAGCCCTTCCGTAAGAAATACACAGATACGCAGTATTTT.

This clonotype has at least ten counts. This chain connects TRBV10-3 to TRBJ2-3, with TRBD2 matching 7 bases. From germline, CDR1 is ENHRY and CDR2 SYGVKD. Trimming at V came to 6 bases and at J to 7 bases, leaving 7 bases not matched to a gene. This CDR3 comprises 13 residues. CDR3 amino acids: CAIRWEGINTQYF. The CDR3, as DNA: TGTGCCATCAGATGGGAGGGGATAAATACGCAGTATTTT.

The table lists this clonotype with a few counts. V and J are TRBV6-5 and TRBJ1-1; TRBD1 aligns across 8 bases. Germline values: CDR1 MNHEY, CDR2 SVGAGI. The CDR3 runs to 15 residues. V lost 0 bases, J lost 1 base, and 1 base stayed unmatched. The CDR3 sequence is CASSYSGTGNTEAFF. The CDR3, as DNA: TGTGCCAGCAGTTACTCGGGGACAGGGAACACTGAAGCTTTCTTT.

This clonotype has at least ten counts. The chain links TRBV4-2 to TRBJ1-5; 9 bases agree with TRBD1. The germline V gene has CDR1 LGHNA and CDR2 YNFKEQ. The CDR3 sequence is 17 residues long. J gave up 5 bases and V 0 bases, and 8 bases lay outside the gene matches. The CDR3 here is CASSQDNRGRGDQPQHF. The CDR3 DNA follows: TGTGCCAGCAGCCAAGATAACAGGGGGCGCGGAGATCAGCCCCAGCATTTT.

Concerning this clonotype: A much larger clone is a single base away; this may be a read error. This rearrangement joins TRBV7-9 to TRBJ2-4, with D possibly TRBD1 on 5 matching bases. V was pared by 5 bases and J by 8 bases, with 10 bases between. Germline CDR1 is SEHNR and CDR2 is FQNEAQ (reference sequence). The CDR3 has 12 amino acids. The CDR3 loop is CASSIRDYIQYF. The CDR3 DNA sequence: TGTGCCAGCAGCATCAGGGATTACATTCAGTACTTC.